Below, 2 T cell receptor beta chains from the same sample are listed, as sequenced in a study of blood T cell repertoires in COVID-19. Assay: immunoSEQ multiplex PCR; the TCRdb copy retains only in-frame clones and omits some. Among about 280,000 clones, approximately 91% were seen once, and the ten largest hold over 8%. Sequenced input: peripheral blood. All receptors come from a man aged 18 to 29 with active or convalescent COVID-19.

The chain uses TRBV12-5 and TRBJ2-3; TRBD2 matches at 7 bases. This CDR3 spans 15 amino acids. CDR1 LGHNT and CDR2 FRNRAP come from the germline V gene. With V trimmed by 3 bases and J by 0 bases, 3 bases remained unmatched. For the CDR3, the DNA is TGTGCTAGTGGTTTATGGGGGGGAAGCACAGATACGCAGTATTTT. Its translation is CASGLWGGSTDTQYF. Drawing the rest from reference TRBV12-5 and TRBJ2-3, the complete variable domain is DARVTQTPRHKVTEMGQEVTMRCQPILGHNTVFWYRQTMMQGLELLAYFRNRAPLDDSGMPKDRFSAEMPDATLATLKIQPSEPRDSAVYFCASGLWGGSTDTQYFGPGTRLTVL.

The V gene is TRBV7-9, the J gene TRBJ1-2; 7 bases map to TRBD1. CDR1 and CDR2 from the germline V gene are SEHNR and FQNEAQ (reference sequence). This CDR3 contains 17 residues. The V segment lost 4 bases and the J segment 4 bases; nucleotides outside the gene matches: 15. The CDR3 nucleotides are TGTGCCAGCAGCTCGACAGGGATGCAAGGATATAGCTATGGCTACACCTTC. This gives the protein CASSSTGMQGYSYGYTF.